The entry below describes one T cell receptor beta chain. Its specific antigen is unknown. Per-nucleotide qualities are absent, and no much larger clonotype sits a single base away. The data belong to a study of T cell responses to AZD1222 COVID-19 vaccine (dated by TCRdb to about 2021). Describing the broader study: A total of roughly 240 trial participants underwent TCR sequencing, of whom nearly 210 received two doses of AZD1222 and about 25 received two doses of the MenACWY control vaccine. Trial participants were enrolled by age into subgroups of 18-55, 56-69 and 70-plus years, and around 140, 26 and 57 TCR-sequenced participants, respectively, were included in these subgroups. Points the paper makes about the study in general: Reportedly, close to half of the unique spike-specific TCRs recognized epitopes lying outside the regions that are mutated in the B.1.351 and B.1.1.7 variants. The 56-69-year group was small, and its depth increase did not reach significance, likely because of low power. Because no samples from the day 14 peak response were available, repertoires could be characterized only after the peak T cell response. A significant rise in spike-specific TCR breadth and depth was observed after two AZD1222 doses relative to day 0 and relative to MenACWY recipients. Conclusions about previously exposed vaccinees are limited, since just five to seven AZD1222 recipients were seropositive for SARS-CoV-2 at baseline. CD4 TCRs associated with the vaccine covered the entire spike protein, and the dominant responses were in regions 160-218 and 743-854. Participants were mostly white British, with more females than males. The authors suggested clonal diversity may have been underestimated.

CDR1 and CDR2 were assigned from the germline V gene as MRHNA and SNTAGT. From its cysteine to its phenylalanine, the CDR3 spans 14 amino acids. The entry retains the CDR3 DNA only, 42 bases that are in frame from base 1. V and J lose 4 bases and 4 bases, and a span of 13 bases separates them. The time point tag for this specimen amounts to: about 28 days (+/-7) after the second vaccine dose. AZD1222 recipients given second doses at about 4 weeks or at about 12 weeks were pooled, since spike-specific TCR depth and breadth were not found to differ between the two schedules. Samples from vaccinated people were obtained from the UK trials COV001 and COV002, which included a single-blind randomized controlled phase 2/3 trial of AZD1222 (ChAdOx1 nCoV-19) in healthy adults. Trial participant PBMC samples were collected at day 0 and day 28 after the second dose for TCRbeta chain sequencing. The CDR3 regions of human TCRbeta chains were analyzed by immunosequencing. The study's processing was this. Repertoire TCRs were checked for matches against a reference library of SARS-CoV-2-specific TCRs that had been generated using the MIRA antigen-specificity platform. Breadth meant the fraction of unique TCRs that were SARS-CoV-2-associated, whereas depth meant the fraction of total T cells that were SARS-CoV-2-associated. Each spike-specific TCR was assigned to its reactive spike region and to a CD4 or CD8 class using the MIRA data. Log10-transformed breadth and depth values were compared by one-way ANOVA with Sidak's multiple comparisons tests. TCRdb stores this immuneACCESS table with in-frame sequences only. Part of the clones is absent; in the studies checked, under half of the shortfall reflects unresolved V genes, and no reason is known for the rest. Clone size and the V and J calls come from that table; the DNA yielded D and trimming. Across this sample there are about 81,000 clones, with about 90% seen only once. Under 14% of the sample is in the top ten clones.

The chain is encoded by TRBV6-4 joined to TRBJ1-2; TRBD1 might be the D gene, on 5 matching bases. The sequence came from an adult who received the AZD1222 COVID-19 vaccine. The material sequenced was peripheral blood, taken 28 days after the second AZD1222 dose. The CDR3 amino acid sequence is: CASSADSFAYGYTF. The nucleotide sequence is TGTGCCAGCAGTGCCGACAGCTTTGCCTATGGCTACACCTTC.